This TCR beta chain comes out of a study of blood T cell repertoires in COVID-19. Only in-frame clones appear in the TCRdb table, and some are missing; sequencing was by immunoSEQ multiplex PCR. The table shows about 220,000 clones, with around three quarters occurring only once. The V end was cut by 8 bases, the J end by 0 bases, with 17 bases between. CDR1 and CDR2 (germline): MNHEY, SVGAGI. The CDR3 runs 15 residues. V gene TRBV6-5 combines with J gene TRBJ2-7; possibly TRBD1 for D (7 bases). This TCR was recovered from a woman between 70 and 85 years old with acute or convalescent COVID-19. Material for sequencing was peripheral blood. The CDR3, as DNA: TGTGCCAGCTGGAGGGGACAGATAGACTCCTACGAGCAGTACTTC. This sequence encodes CASWRGQIDSYEQYF.